Shown below are 29 T cell receptor beta chains from a single sample sequenced in a study of regulatory T cells in long-lasting Graves disease. Construction of the TCR beta libraries employed iRepertoire HTBI primers in conjunction with Arm-PCR of CDR3 regions. TCRdb itself ran the multiplex PCR reads through MiXCR, one entry per CDR3 protein. The table includes some 230,000 distinct CDR3 sequences, around 16% detected once. Specified time point: newly diagnosed GD, antithyroid drugs for less than 3 months. Extracted RNA from PBMCs served as the source of the TCR library. This material consisted of peripheral blood mononuclear cells (PBMCs), taken at new diagnosis, from a patient treated with antithyroid drugs. The origin of the receptors is a female donor with Graves disease.

This clonotype was observed at least ten times. The chain is built from TRBV5-4 and TRBJ2-1; no clear D gene. The CDR3 sequence is 13 residues long. CDR1 SGHNT and CDR2 YYREEE come from the germline V gene (reference sequence). With 0 bases removed from V and 4 bases from J, the gap between germline ends came to 5 bases. The CDR3 DNA follows: TGTGCCAGCAGCTTGGACTATTACAATGAGCAGTTCTTC. Translating it yields CASSLDYYNEQFF.

The V call is TRBV7-3, the J call TRBJ2-6; TRBD2 is a possible D gene (6 bases). V was trimmed by 4 bases and J by 0 bases, leaving 10 bases between them. The V gene's germline CDR1 is SGHTA and CDR2 FQGTGA. The CDR3 covers 16 residues. CDR3 coding DNA: TGTGCCAGCAGCTACGGGAGCAGCTCTGGGGCCAACGTCCTGACTTTC. Translated: CASSYGSSSGANVLTF.

This clonotype was seen many times. This chain links TRBV10-3 with TRBJ2-3; 10 nucleotides align to TRBD2. V was pared by 6 bases and J by 3 bases, with 6 bases of the junction left unmatched. Germline assignment: CDR1 ENHRY and CDR2 SYGVKD. There are 15 residues in the CDR3. The CDR3 nucleotides read TGTGCCATCAGGGCTAGCGGGAGCAAGACAGATACGCAGTATTTT. Protein sequence: CAIRASGSKTDTQYF.

This clonotype was observed many times. The chain couples TRBV11-3 to TRBJ2-1, with 14 bases aligning to TRBD2. This CDR3 region has 17 residues. V dropped 4 bases and J dropped 8; count of bases not matched to a gene: 10. From germline, CDR1 is SGHNT and CDR2 YENEEA. The CDR3 sequence is CASSSPGTSGSGYEQFF. DNA for the CDR3: TGTGCCAGCAGCTCCCCCGGGACTAGCGGGAGTGGCTATGAGCAGTTCTTC. Based on the CDR3 plus reference TRBV11-3 and TRBJ2-1, the full variable domain is EAGVVQSPRYKIIEKKQPVAFWCNPISGHNTLYWYLQNLGQGPELLIRYENEEAVDDSQLPKDRFSAERLKGVDSTLKIQPAELGDSAVYLCASSSPGTSGSGYEQFFGPGTRLTVL.

In this sample, this clonotype turned up many times. The chain links TRBV6-1 to TRBJ1-4; D uncertain. Germline V lookup: CDR1 MNHNS, CDR2 SASEGT. CDR3 length: 15 amino acids. V was cut by 2 bases and J by 7 bases, with 14 bases left in between. CDR3 in amino acids: CASSEIQAMGEKLFF. The CDR3 bases are TGTGCCAGCAGTGAAATTCAGGCTATGGGTGAAAAACTGTTTTTT.

This clonotype has a count of ten or more. J is TRBJ1-5 and V is TRBV19, with D perhaps matching TRBD1 (6 bases). The CDR3 consists of 16 residues. The germline gives CDR1 LNHDA, CDR2 SQIVND (reference sequence). Trimming took 9 bases from V and 0 from J, leaving 18 bases between them. The CDR3 loop reads CASADRPTYSNQPQHF. CDR3 nucleotides: TGTGCCAGCGCCGACAGGCCCACATATAGCAATCAGCCCCAGCATTTT.

The J gene is TRBJ2-7, the V gene TRBV12-3 or TRBV12-4; 9 bases line up with TRBD2. With 5 bases clipped from V and 4 bases from J, the junction kept 15 bases outside the gene matches. This CDR3 comprises 17 residues. The CDR3 coding sequence is TGTGCCAGCAGTCGTCAGGGAGGCGGGAGGGCCGGGTACGAGCAGTACTTC. Encoded protein: CASSRQGGGRAGYEQYF.

With regard to this clonotype: A read error may explain this, as a much larger clone is one base away. The genes are TRBV7-3 and TRBJ2-5; TRBD1 or TRBD2 may be the D gene (5 bases each). V was shortened by 6 bases and J by 5 bases, with 13 bases between the two germline ends. This CDR3 is built from 13 residues. Germline V gene sequence: CDR1 SGHTA, CDR2 FQGTGA. The CDR3 region has the DNA TGTGCCAGCAGATTACACCGGGACGAGACCCAGTACTTC. Its protein product is CASRLHRDETQYF.

This clonotype was seen at least ten times. The V and J genes are TRBV11-2 and TRBJ2-1; maybe TRBD2 (6 bases). Trimming pared 6 bases from V and 9 bases from J, leaving 18 bases between. CDR3 length: 14 amino acids. CDR1 SGHAT and CDR2 FQNNGV come from the germline V gene. The CDR3 DNA reads TGTGCCAGCAGGGCCGGGGCTAGCGCTGGTGAGCAGTTCTTC. Translation: CASRAGASAGEQFF.

The table lists this clonotype with a few counts. The chain has TRBV7-3 and TRBJ2-4; tentatively, D is TRBD1 or TRBD2 (5 bases each). Germline V gene data show CDR1 as SGHTA and CDR2 as FQGTGA. The CDR3 runs 13 residues. V dropped 0 bases and J dropped 7 bases, with 7 bases sitting between them. The CDR3 loop reads CASSLTGENIQYF. CDR3 DNA: TGTGCCAGCAGCTTAACAGGGGAGAACATTCAGTACTTC.

The count of this clonotype is one. Here the CDR3 omits its conserved ending phenylalanine or tryptophan, so a read error is the likely source. The chain couples TRBV30 to TRBJ2-6; D is uncertain. The CDR3 consists of 13 residues. V shed 3 bases and J shed 0 bases, with 3 bases lying between them. Germline V gene lookup returns CDR1 GTSNPN and CDR2 SVGIG (reference sequence). CDR3 DNA: TGTGCCTGGAGATACTCTGGGGCCAACGTCCTGACTTTG. Its protein is CAWRYSGANVLTL.

This clonotype was detected only a few times. The genes are TRBV27 and TRBJ1-2; D uncertain. Trimming stripped 1 base from V and 0 bases from J, with 9 bases between. CDR1 and CDR2 (germline): MNHEY, SMNVEV (reference sequence). The CDR3 consists of 15 residues. The CDR3 spells CASSLYGRANYGYTF. The CDR3 DNA sequence: TGTGCCAGCAGTTTATACGGTAGAGCTAACTATGGCTACACCTTC.

The table lists this clonotype with many counts. This chain joins TRBV6-5 and TRBJ2-7; D tentatively reads TRBD1 or TRBD2 (6 bases each). The germline gives CDR1 MNHEY, CDR2 SVGAGI. CDR3 size: 13 residues. Trimming pared 3 bases from V and 6 bases from J, leaving 12 bases between. The CDR3 sequence is CASSYAGGLEQYF. In DNA, the CDR3 is TGTGCCAGCAGTTATGCCGGGGGCCTCGAGCAGTACTTC.

The chain employs TRBV20-1 and TRBJ2-1, with 13 bases aligning to TRBD2. CDR1 and CDR2 (germline): DFQATT, SNEGSKA (reference sequence). The J segment lost 3 bases and the V segment lost 1 base, leaving 15 bases of the junction unmatched. CDR3 size: 20 residues. CDR3 amino acids: CSARVLGTSGMKLLYNEQFF. Written as DNA, the CDR3 is TGCAGTGCTAGAGTCCTTGGGACTAGCGGGATGAAGCTTCTCTACAATGAGCAGTTCTTC.

At least ten counts were recorded for this clonotype. V is TRBV15 and J is TRBJ2-5; tentatively, D is TRBD1 (5 bases). The CDR3 spans 15 residues. V gave up 7 bases and J gave up 1 base, with 16 bases separating them. The germline gives CDR1 LNHNV, CDR2 YYDKDF (reference sequence). CDR3 sequence (DNA): TGTGCCACCAACTCCCCCCAGGGAATCCAAGAGACCCAGTACTTC. It specifies CATNSPQGIQETQYF.

In regard to this clonotype: A read error is possible here, since a much larger clone lies one base away. V is TRBV7-9 and J is TRBJ2-5; D unresolved. With the DNA end fitting TRBJ2-1 better, the J assignment may be wrong. CDR1 is SEHNR and CDR2 is FQNEAQ in the germline V gene (reference sequence). This CDR3 has 11 residues. For the CDR3, the DNA is TGTGCCAGCAGCTTTGGGCGGACCCAGTTCTTC. Protein sequence: CASSFGRTQFF.

In regard to this clonotype: With a far larger clone one base away, a read error is the likely cause. The J gene is TRBJ2-7, the V gene TRBV11-3, with TRBD1 as a possible D gene (5 bases). Germline loops: CDR1 SGHNT, CDR2 YENEEA. The CDR3 is 14 residues long. CDR3 coding DNA: TGTGCCAGCAGCTTAGCCCCAGGGCAGGACGAGCGGTACTTC. It yields the protein CASSLAPGQDERYF.

This clonotype appeared many times. The CDR3 protein is CASRGQGARTEAFF. The CDR3, as DNA: TGTGCCAGTAGGGGTCAGGGGGCGCGGACTGAAGCTTTCTTT. This chain joins TRBV19 and TRBJ1-1; TRBD1 agrees at 8 bases. Germline trimming cut 6 bases from V and 5 bases from J; bases unmatched to any gene: 8. The CDR3 length is 14 residues. In germline, CDR1 is LNHDA, CDR2 SQIVND (reference sequence).

This clonotype was seen ten or more times. The chain links TRBV10-1 to TRBJ1-2; D might be TRBD1 (6 bases). Germline V gene lookup returns CDR1 WNHNN and CDR2 SYGVQD (reference sequence). The CDR3 covers 15 residues. The V end was cut by 0 bases, the J end by 4 bases, with 12 bases between. CDR3 coding DNA: TGCGCCAGCAGTGAGTCGCGGGGGCAAGGCTATGGCTACACCTTC. It encodes CASSESRGQGYGYTF.

This clonotype showed up many times. A read error may account for a junction end that differs from germline. The J gene is TRBJ1-2, the V gene TRBV11-2; tentative D call: TRBD1 (5 bases). The CDR3 runs 11 residues. Germline values: CDR1 SGHAT, CDR2 FQNNGV. In nucleotides, the CDR3 is TGTGCCAGCAGCTTAGCGGGGCCAGAAGTCTTC. It codes for CASSLAGPEVF. The full variable domain, completed using reference TRBV11-2 and TRBJ1-2, is EAGVAQSPRYKIIEKRQSVAFWCNPISGHATLYWYQQILGQGPKLLIQFQNNGVVDDSQLPKDRFSAERLKGVDSTLKIQPAKLEDSAVYLCASSLAGPEVFGSGTRLTVV.

To note about this clonotype: A read error likely explains this, since a far larger clone differs by one base. This chain links TRBV2 with TRBJ1-2, with unresolved D. CDR3 size: 13 residues. In germline, CDR1 is SNHLY, CDR2 FYNNEI. V was shortened by 3 bases and J by 3 bases, with 8 bases between the two germline ends. The CDR3 region has the DNA TGTGCCAGCAGTGAGGAGCGAGACTATGGCTACACCTTC. It is translated as CASSEERDYGYTF.

With respect to this clonotype: A read error is the likely source, as a far larger clone sits one nucleotide away. The chain links TRBV28 to TRBJ2-4; a possible D gene is TRBD2 (5 bases). The CDR3 sequence is 15 residues long. The V end lost 3 bases, the J end lost 13 bases, and 22 bases lay between the germline ends. CDR1 MDHEN and CDR2 SYDVKM come from the germline V gene. The DNA of the CDR3 is TGTGCCAGCAGTTTTGCTGCCATGACTACGGATGAGCAGTACTTC. This gives the protein CASSFAAMTTDEQYF.

This clonotype was detected many times. V is TRBV3-1 and J is TRBJ2-5; D remains ambiguous. The V and J ends lost 0 bases and 4 bases respectively, with 15 bases between them. CDR1 and CDR2 from the germline V gene are LGHDT and YNNKEL (reference sequence). There are 16 residues in the CDR3. The DNA of the CDR3 is TGTGCCAGCAGCCAAGAAGGTGGGGATCCTACAGAGACCCAGTACTTC. Its translation is CASSQEGGDPTETQYF.

In its sample, this clonotype was seen many times. V is TRBV6-2 or TRBV6-3 and J is TRBJ1-6; 8 nucleotides match TRBD1. V shed 0 bases and J 10 bases; nucleotides not matched to a gene: 11. Germline CDR1 is MNHEY and CDR2 is SVGEGT. The CDR3 is 17 residues long. The DNA of the CDR3 is TGTGCCAGCAGTTACTCGCTTAACCGGGACAGGAGGTCACCCCTCCACTTT. Translated, it gives CASSYSLNRDRRSPLHF.

This clonotype was recorded many times. The chain uses TRBV6-5 and TRBJ1-2; possibly TRBD1 for D (5 bases). The V end lost 0 bases, the J end lost 3 bases, and 11 bases lay between the germline ends. Germline V gene lookup returns CDR1 MNHEY and CDR2 SVGAGI. The CDR3 contains 15 residues. In DNA, the CDR3 is TGTGCCAGCAGTTACTCTCCAGGGTGGGACTATGGCTACACCTTC. This codes for CASSYSPGWDYGYTF.

This clonotype was found many times. The chain uses TRBV6-1 and TRBJ1-6, with D possibly TRBD1 on 5 matching bases. The CDR3 consists of 13 residues. The V gene lost 7 bases and the J gene lost 7 bases, with 11 bases spanning the gap. Germline assignment: CDR1 MNHNS and CDR2 SASEGT. CDR3 DNA sequence: TGTGCCAGCACCCGATGGGGGAATTCACCCCTCCACTTT. This gives the protein CASTRWGNSPLHF.

This clonotype was seen repeatedly, ten times or more. As DNA, the CDR3 is TGTGCCAGCAGAGCCTCGGGACTAACTAGCACAGATACGCAGTATTTT. Translation gives CASRASGLTSTDTQYF. V usage is TRBV28 and J usage is TRBJ2-3; 7 positions agree with TRBD2. V was pared by 6 bases and J by 0 bases, with 9 bases of the junction left unmatched. The CDR3 consists of 16 residues. Germline V CDR1 and CDR2: MDHEN, SYDVKM.

This clonotype was recorded at least ten times. This sequence joins TRBV18 and TRBJ1-5, with TRBD1 identical over 7 bases. V gave up 5 bases and J gave up 3 bases; unmatched junction bases: 7. Germline CDR1 is KGHSH and CDR2 is LQKENI. The CDR3 contains 15 residues. The CDR3 nucleotides read TGTGCCAGCTCAACCGGGACAGATCCCAATCAGCCCCAGCATTTT. It codes for CASSTGTDPNQPQHF.

This clonotype was seen only a few times. This chain uses TRBV10-3 with TRBJ2-5; TRBD2 matches at 8 bases. Per the germline V gene, CDR1 is ENHRY and CDR2 is SYGVKD. V was clipped by 5 bases and J by 5 bases; unmatched bases: 4. This CDR3 contains 13 residues. The CDR3 coding sequence is TGTGCCATCAGTCCGGGGGGGGAGGAGACCCAGTACTTC. The encoded protein is CAISPGGEETQYF.